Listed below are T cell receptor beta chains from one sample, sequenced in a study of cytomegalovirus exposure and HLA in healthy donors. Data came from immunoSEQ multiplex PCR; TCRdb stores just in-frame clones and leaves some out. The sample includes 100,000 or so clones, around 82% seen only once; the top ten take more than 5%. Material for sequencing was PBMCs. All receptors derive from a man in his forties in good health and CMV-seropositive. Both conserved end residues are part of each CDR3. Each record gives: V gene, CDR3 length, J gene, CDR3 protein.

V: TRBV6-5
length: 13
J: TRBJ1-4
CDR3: CASSYSTGGKLFF

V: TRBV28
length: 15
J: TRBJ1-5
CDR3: CASSSPDRRNQPQHF

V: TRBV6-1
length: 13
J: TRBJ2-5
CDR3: CASSTTGVETQYF

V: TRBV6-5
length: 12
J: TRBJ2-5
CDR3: CASSYEGETQYF

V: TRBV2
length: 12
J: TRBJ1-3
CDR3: CASRLDRNTIYF

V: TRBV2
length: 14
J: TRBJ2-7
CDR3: CASRLAGGTYEQYF

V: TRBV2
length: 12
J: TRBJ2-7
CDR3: CASRDTLGEQYF

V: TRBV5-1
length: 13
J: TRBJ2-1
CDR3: CASRGTSLDEQFF

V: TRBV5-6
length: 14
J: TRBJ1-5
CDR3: CASSLQGYNQPQHF

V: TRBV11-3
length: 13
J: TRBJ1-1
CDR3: CASSPHTNTEAFF